This TCR beta chain was captured in a study of post-analysis software for immune sequencing data. Study background: Recorded subtypes: relapsing-remitting, secondary progressive, progressive-relapsing; some patients unannotated. Study conclusions and caveats: Batch-matched samples strongly co-clustered by F measure. Comparison with controls showed significantly lower normalized Chao1 diversity in multiple sclerosis patients. TRBV5-6, TRBV5-1 and TRBV20-1 belonged to a set of roughly 5 TRBV segments that were more frequent in patients than controls.

Built from TCR beta cDNA, the libraries had unique molecular identifiers in them. TCRdb fed the PCR reads into MiXCR, producing one record per CDR3 protein. The sample has a few hundred thousand distinct CDR3 sequences, approximately 34% seen once; the top ten hold around 6.1%. This CDR3 has 16 residues. The germline V and J ends were trimmed by 2 bases and 0 bases, with 12 bases remaining between them. Germline assignment: CDR1 SGHTA and CDR2 FQGNSA. Points on this clonotype: No antigen is known for it.

This receptor was identified in a girl under 18 with multiple sclerosis. Sample: blood. The V gene is TRBV7-2, the J gene TRBJ2-3; D is unresolved. The CDR3 DNA is TGTGCCAGCAGCTTATGGCGCTCCTCTAGCACAGATACGCAGTATTTT. Translation: CASSLWRSSSTDTQYF.